The next 20 T cell receptor beta chains were all read from a single sample in a study of blood T cell repertoires in COVID-19 (dated by TCRdb to 2018 to 2021). Library preparation used the immunoSEQ multiplex PCR assay. What TCRdb holds here is the immuneACCESS table cut down to in-frame rearrangements. Part of the clones is not present; checked against another copy, under half of the missing clones reflect an unresolved V gene, and the others are unexplained. Counted in this sample were some 210,000 clones; approximately 78% of them appeared once. The top ten hold 10% to 15% of the sample. Material for sequencing was peripheral blood. The receptors come from a woman aged 40 to 50 with acute or convalescent COVID-19.

In nucleotides, the CDR3 is TGTGCCAGTAGTCCAAAATCAGGGGTGCCTGAGCAGTTCTTC. Protein sequence: CASSPKSGVPEQFF. This sequence joins TRBV19 and TRBJ2-1; possibly TRBD1 for D (6 bases). V was clipped by 5 bases and J by 9 bases, with 17 bases between them. There are 14 residues in the CDR3. Per germline, CDR1 LNHDA and CDR2 SQIVND (reference sequence).

The chain joins TRBV11-3 to TRBJ2-2; D possibly corresponds to TRBD1 (5 bases). The ends were cut back, 2 bases at V and 0 bases at J, with 10 bases in the middle. The CDR3 has 16 residues. In germline, CDR1 is SGHNT, CDR2 YENEEA. CDR3 nucleotides: TGTGCCAGCAGCTTAATGGCGACAGCGAACACCGGGGAGCTGTTTTTT. Protein: CASSLMATANTGELFF. The full variable domain, completed using reference TRBV11-3 and TRBJ2-2, is EAGVVQSPRYKIIEKKQPVAFWCNPISGHNTLYWYLQNLGQGPELLIRYENEEAVDDSQLPKDRFSAERLKGVDSTLKIQPAELGDSAVYLCASSLMATANTGELFFGEGSRLTVL.

V usage is TRBV28 and J usage is TRBJ1-6, with 7 bases lining up with TRBD1. Trimming removed 4 bases from V and 13 bases from J; junction bases left unmatched: 10. Germline V gene sequence: CDR1 MDHEN, CDR2 SYDVKM. The CDR3 sequence is 14 residues long. The CDR3 is CASSSTGTLHPLHF. The DNA for the CDR3 is TGTGCCAGCAGTTCGACAGGGACACTTCATCCCCTCCACTTT.

The chain uses TRBV30 and TRBJ2-3, with D possibly TRBD1 on 5 matching bases. Germline V lookup: CDR1 GTSNPN, CDR2 SVGIG (reference sequence). The CDR3 is made up of 12 amino acids. Trimming left V 7 bases short and J 0 bases short, with 8 bases between. The CDR3 loop reads CALTGSTDTQYF. The CDR3 DNA reads as TGTGCCTTAACAGGTAGCACAGATACGCAGTATTTT.

V and J are TRBV18 and TRBJ1-1; TRBD1 aligns across 9 bases. With V trimmed by 5 bases and J by 4 bases, 5 bases remained unmatched. CDR1 and CDR2 (germline): KGHSH, LQKENI. The CDR3 spans 14 residues. CDR3 residues: CASSTGQGATEAFF. The CDR3 DNA reads TGTGCCAGCTCAACGGGACAGGGAGCCACTGAAGCTTTCTTT.

This chain uses TRBV27 with TRBJ2-7, with 10 bases that match TRBD1. Per germline, CDR1 MNHEY and CDR2 SMNVEV (reference sequence). Trimming at V came to 3 bases and at J to 1 base, leaving 6 bases not matched to a gene. The CDR3 is 16 residues long. The CDR3 here is CASSFGWGQGSYEQYF. The CDR3 coding sequence is TGTGCCAGCAGTTTTGGTTGGGGACAGGGGTCCTACGAGCAGTACTTC.

The chain joins TRBV9 to TRBJ2-3; 7 bases map to TRBD2. Germline V CDR1 and CDR2: SGDLS, YYNGEE. V was pared by 0 bases and J by 4 bases, with 5 bases of the junction left unmatched. The CDR3 is made up of 15 amino acids. This CDR3 reads CASSVGGSLSDTQYF. CDR3 nucleotides: TGTGCCAGCAGCGTAGGCGGGAGCCTCTCAGATACGCAGTATTTT. The full variable domain, in which reference TRBV9 and TRBJ2-3 provide the parts outside the CDR3, is DSGVTQTPKHLITATGQRVTLRCSPRSGDLSVYWYQQSLDQGLQFLIQYYNGEERAKGNILERFSAQQFPDLHSELNLSSLELGDSALYFCASSVGGSLSDTQYFGPGTRLTVL.

The rearrangement uses TRBV2 and TRBJ1-5, with 8 bases that match TRBD1. The germline V gene encodes CDR1 SNHLY and CDR2 FYNNEI. CDR3 length: 15 residues. The junction had 8 bases not matched to a gene; V was cut back by 5 bases and J by 5 bases. CDR3 region: CASSPTDRGDQPQHF. The CDR3 nucleotides are TGTGCCAGCAGTCCGACAGACAGGGGCGATCAGCCCCAGCATTTT.

The genes are TRBV3-1 (or the pseudogene TRBV3-2) and TRBJ2-1; no reliable D call. V lost 0 bases and J 8 bases, leaving 5 bases between the germline ends. Germline loops: CDR1 LGHDT, CDR2 YNNKEL (reference sequence). The CDR3 contains 12 residues. The CDR3 sequence: CASSQDGYEQFF. CDR3 nucleotides: TGTGCCAGCAGCCAAGACGGGTATGAGCAGTTCTTC.

This chain links TRBV11-3 with TRBJ2-1, with D maybe TRBD1 (6 bases). V lost 0 bases and J 9 bases, leaving 6 bases between the germline ends. CDR1 is SGHNT and CDR2 is YENEEA in the germline V gene. The CDR3 is 12 residues long. The CDR3 loop reads CASSLEGGEQFF. CDR3 DNA sequence: TGTGCCAGCAGCTTAGAAGGGGGTGAGCAGTTCTTC.

The V gene is TRBV9, the J gene TRBJ1-2; D is uncertain. The CDR3 length is 14 residues. Trimming shortened V by 5 bases and J by 5 bases, and 16 bases separated the two germline ends. The germline V gene has CDR1 SGDLS and CDR2 YYNGEE. This CDR3 reads CASRPLVEEYGYTF. The CDR3 nucleotides are TGTGCCAGCAGGCCACTCGTGGAGGAGTATGGCTACACCTTC.

This chain connects TRBV5-4 to TRBJ2-6; 8 bases line up with TRBD1. This CDR3 comprises 17 residues. V gave up 0 bases and J gave up 2 bases; unmatched junction bases: 4. CDR1 and CDR2 from the germline V gene are SGHNT and YYREEE (reference sequence). This CDR3 is CASSLAVQGAGANVLTF. CDR3 DNA sequence: TGTGCCAGCAGCTTGGCCGTACAGGGGGCTGGGGCCAACGTCCTGACTTTC.

V and J are TRBV27 and TRBJ2-5; a possible D gene is TRBD1 (6 bases). Germline V CDR1 and CDR2: MNHEY, SMNVEV (reference sequence). The CDR3 is made up of 12 amino acids. Between the trimmed V and J ends, which lost 10 bases and 5 bases, there was a span of 14 bases. This CDR3 is CATRGTGETQYF. The CDR3 DNA follows: TGTGCCACAAGGGGGACCGGCGAGACCCAGTACTTC.

The chain carries TRBV10-3 and TRBJ1-3; TRBD1 might be the D (5 bases). Trimming took off 2 bases at V and 0 bases at J, with 14 bases between the two ends. The CDR3 length is 17 residues. Germline CDR1 and CDR2: ENHRY and SYGVKD. CDR3 amino acids: CAISELGATLSGNTIYF. The CDR3 nucleotides are TGTGCCATCAGTGAGCTAGGGGCTACTCTCTCTGGAAACACCATATATTTT.

The rearrangement joins TRBV3-1 (or the pseudogene TRBV3-2) to TRBJ1-4; TRBD1 matches 8 bases. Trimming at V came to 4 bases and at J to 6 bases, leaving 7 bases not matched to a gene. CDR3 length: 15 residues. The V gene's germline CDR1 is LGHDT and CDR2 YNNKEL (reference sequence). As DNA, the CDR3 is TGTGCCAGCAGCCTCCTGATGGGACAGGATGAAAAACTGTTTTTT. Translation: CASSLLMGQDEKLFF.

The chain combines TRBV28 with TRBJ2-3; 11 bases fit TRBD2. J lost 2 bases, V lost 0 bases, and 13 bases had no gene match. The germline CDR1 and CDR2 sequences are MDHEN and SYDVKM. The length of the CDR3 is 20 residues. As DNA, the CDR3 is TGTGCCAGCAGTTTATGGGGACCTCCGGGACTAGCGGAGAACACAGATACGCAGTATTTT. Protein: CASSLWGPPGLAENTDTQYF.

This chain uses TRBV29-1 with TRBJ1-1; D is possibly TRBD1 (5 bases). From germline, CDR1 is SQVTM and CDR2 ANQGSEA. Trimming pared 3 bases from V and 1 base from J, leaving 6 bases between. There are 12 residues in the CDR3. The CDR3 sequence is CSVDQGNTEAFF. DNA for the CDR3: TGCAGCGTTGATCAGGGGAACACTGAAGCTTTCTTT.

The chain combines TRBV7-2 with TRBJ2-7; 7 bases line up with TRBD1. This CDR3 region has 14 residues. Trimming cost V 4 bases and J 2 bases; bases outside gene matches: 5. Germline CDR1 is SGHTA and CDR2 is FQGNSA. The CDR3 reads CASSSWTGPYEQYF. The CDR3 coding sequence is TGTGCCAGCAGCTCCTGGACAGGCCCCTACGAGCAGTACTTC.

The sample holds a few counts of this clone. This chain links TRBV9 with TRBJ2-2, with 12 bases matching TRBD2. CDR1 is SGDLS and CDR2 is YYNGEE in the germline V gene. The CDR3 consists of 15 residues. V shed 5 bases, J shed 5 bases, and the junction held 4 bases outside the gene matches. The CDR3 loop reads CASRIGLAGTGELFF. CDR3 in DNA: TGTGCCAGCAGGATAGGACTAGCGGGGACCGGGGAGCTGTTTTTT.

The chain is built from TRBV6-4 and TRBJ2-1; tentatively, D is TRBD2 (5 bases). The V gene's germline CDR1 is MRHNA and CDR2 SNTAGT. V dropped 0 bases and J dropped 4 bases, with 13 bases sitting between them. The CDR3 covers 16 residues. The CDR3 DNA is TGTGCCAGCAGTGACTCGATAATAGCGCCATACAATGAGCAGTTCTTC. Amino acids: CASSDSIIAPYNEQFF.